Presented here are 21 T cell receptor beta chains from one specimen sequenced in a study of blood T cell repertoires in COVID-19. Sequencing was performed with immunoSEQ multiplex PCR; in TCRdb, only in-frame clones are kept and a portion is missing. The sample records around 200,000 clones, roughly 90% being singletons. Sequenced sample: peripheral blood. The receptors shown here come from a man between 35 and 55 years old with active or convalescent COVID-19.

The chain employs TRBV6-4 and TRBJ1-1, with TRBD1 matching 7 bases. This CDR3 has 14 residues. Germline lookup yields CDR1 MRHNA and CDR2 SNTAGT. The junction had 6 bases not matched to a gene; V was cut back by 7 bases and J by 1 base. The CDR3 sequence: CASKSDRTNTEAFF. DNA of the CDR3: TGTGCCAGCAAATCGGACAGGACGAACACTGAAGCTTTCTTT.

The chain recombines TRBV28 with TRBJ1-2; D is uncertain. The CDR3 has 14 residues. Germline-derived CDR1 and CDR2 are MDHEN and SYDVKM. V shed 6 bases and J shed 7 bases, with 18 bases lying between them. The CDR3 nucleotides are TGTGCCAGCAGCCACGTCTTATTACCGGGTGGCTACACCTTC. Translation gives CASSHVLLPGGYTF.

The chain joins TRBV6-6 to TRBJ1-1; possible D gene TRBD1, 5 bases. Trimming removed 5 bases from V and 6 bases from J, with 19 bases in between. Germline V gene lookup returns CDR1 MNHNY and CDR2 SVGAGI (reference sequence). This CDR3 comprises 15 residues. The CDR3: CASSPERRGNAEAFF. For the CDR3, the DNA is TGTGCCAGCAGTCCCGAGAGAAGGGGAAACGCTGAAGCTTTCTTT.

J is TRBJ2-3 and V is TRBV3-1 (or the pseudogene TRBV3-2); D possibly corresponds to TRBD2 (6 bases). Germline CDR1 and CDR2: LGHDT and YNNKEL (reference sequence). The V end was cut by 3 bases, the J end by 2 bases, with 15 bases between. The CDR3 consists of 16 residues. The CDR3 region is CASSHTRDSSTDTQYF. CDR3 bases: TGTGCCAGCAGCCATACCCGGGACTCTTCCACAGATACGCAGTATTTT.

This clone has only one observation. The CDR3 spells CASSGDISSSGYTF. For the CDR3, the DNA is TGTGCCAGCAGCGGGGACATATCCTCTAGTGGCTACACCTTC. V and J are TRBV5-4 and TRBJ1-2; D perhaps matches TRBD1 (6 bases). The germline V gene has CDR1 SGHNT and CDR2 YYREEE (reference sequence). Trimming removed 4 bases at V and 7 bases at J, with 17 bases between. This CDR3 is 14 amino acids long.

The chain combines TRBV3-1 (or the pseudogene TRBV3-2) with TRBJ2-7; 8 nucleotides agree with TRBD1. V shed 4 bases, J shed 5 bases, and the junction held 4 bases outside the gene matches. This CDR3 is 13 amino acids long. Germline V gene lookup returns CDR1 LGHDT and CDR2 YNNKEL (reference sequence). The CDR3 spells CASSRGQGNEQYF. For the CDR3, the DNA is TGTGCCAGCAGCCGAGGACAGGGCAACGAGCAGTACTTC.

The rearrangement joins TRBV5-1 to TRBJ2-1, with TRBD2 identical over 15 bases. The germline gives CDR1 SGHRS, CDR2 YFSETQ. The CDR3 is 17 amino acids. J lost 7 bases, V lost 4 bases, and 9 bases had no gene match. The CDR3 DNA reads as TGCGCCAGCAGCGGCGGACTAGCGGGGGGGCGATCAAATGAGCAGTTCTTC. Its translation: CASSGGLAGGRSNEQFF.

The chain recombines TRBV7-3 with TRBJ2-3; 11 nucleotides line up with TRBD2. Per germline, CDR1 SGHTA and CDR2 FQGTGA. The CDR3 length is 15 residues. The ends lost 6 bases at V and 4 bases at J; junction bases unmatched: 6. CDR3 in amino acids: CASSYSGGASDTQYF. Written as DNA, the CDR3 is TGTGCCAGCAGTTATAGCGGGGGGGCGTCAGATACGCAGTATTTT.

This clone was recorded once. The chain joins TRBV19 to TRBJ2-7; 10 bases are a match to TRBD2. This CDR3 region has 15 residues. The V segment lost 3 bases and the J segment 5 bases; nucleotides outside the gene matches: 7. Germline CDR1 LNHDA, CDR2 SQIVND (reference sequence). DNA for the CDR3: TGTGCCAGTAGTATCGGAGCGGGAGGGCCTAACGAGCAGTACTTC. It is translated as CASSIGAGGPNEQYF.

Turning to this clone: Different DNA sequences within this sample yield the same CDR3. The chain has TRBV27 and TRBJ1-1; D is uncertain. The CDR3 spans 14 residues. Germline CDR1 and CDR2: MNHEY and SMNVEV (reference sequence). V lost 2 bases and J 1 base, leaving 8 bases between the germline ends. The CDR3 protein is CASSLNGENTEAFF. Here the CDR3 DNA reads TGTGCCAGCAGTTTAAACGGGGAGAACACTGAAGCTTTCTTT.

In DNA form, the CDR3 reads TGTGCCACTAGAGACGGGACAGGGTCTCTGGGAGGAAACACCATATATTTT. Translating gives CATRDGTGSLGGNTIYF. The chain is built from TRBV19 and TRBJ1-3; TRBD1 matches at 9 bases. The V and J ends lost 10 bases and 4 bases, in that order; junction bases with no gene match: 17. Germline CDR1 and CDR2: LNHDA and SQIVND (reference sequence). The CDR3 spans 17 residues. Full variable domain (remainder filled in from reference TRBV19 and TRBJ1-3): DGGITQSPKYLFRKEGQNVTLSCEQNLNHDAMYWYRQDPGQGLRLIYYSQIVNDFQKGDIAEGYSVSREKKESFPLTVTSAQKNPTAFYLCATRDGTGSLGGNTIYFGEGSWLTVV.

The chain employs TRBV5-6 and TRBJ2-7; perhaps TRBD2 as D (6 bases). This CDR3 spans 15 amino acids. Germline lookup yields CDR1 SGHDT and CDR2 YYEEEE. The V gene lost 0 bases and the J gene lost 6 bases, with 16 bases spanning the gap. The CDR3 coding sequence is TGTGCCAGCAGCTTGGGACCCCCGGACGGGGGCGAGCAGTACTTC. Amino acid sequence: CASSLGPPDGGEQYF.

The gene calls are TRBV19 and TRBJ1-5; perhaps TRBD1 as D (5 bases). Germline CDR1 reads LNHDA; CDR2 reads SQIVND (reference sequence). Trimming stripped 6 bases from V and 7 bases from J, with 16 bases between. The CDR3 has 14 residues. Written as DNA, the CDR3 is TGTGCCAGTAGCATGGGAGGGGATAGGCAGCCCCAGCATTTT. It encodes CASSMGGDRQPQHF.

This sequence joins TRBV19 and TRBJ2-2, with D hard to call. The ends were cut back, 10 bases at V and 3 bases at J, with 6 bases in the middle. CDR3 length equals 11 residues. The germline V gene encodes CDR1 LNHDA and CDR2 SQIVND (reference sequence). This chain's CDR3 is CATRYTGELFF. Here the CDR3 DNA reads TGTGCCACCCGGTACACCGGGGAGCTGTTTTTT. Full variable domain (outside the CDR3, taken from reference TRBV19 and TRBJ2-2): DGGITQSPKYLFRKEGQNVTLSCEQNLNHDAMYWYRQDPGQGLRLIYYSQIVNDFQKGDIAEGYSVSREKKESFPLTVTSAQKNPTAFYLCATRYTGELFFGEGSRLTVL.

The V and J genes are TRBV9 and TRBJ1-2; TRBD1 aligns across 7 bases. The trim removed 2 bases at V and 3 bases at J, leaving 4 bases unmatched. CDR1 and CDR2 from the germline V gene are SGDLS and YYNGEE. The CDR3 sequence is 14 residues long. The CDR3: CASSVGQADYGYTF. As DNA, the CDR3 is TGTGCCAGCAGCGTCGGACAGGCCGACTATGGCTACACCTTC.

This clone occurred once. The V and J genes are TRBV28 and TRBJ1-5; 7 bases line up with TRBD1. The germline V gene encodes CDR1 MDHEN and CDR2 SYDVKM. Losses at the gene ends were 3 bases for V and 6 bases for J; bases not matched to a gene: 5. The CDR3 runs to 14 residues. In DNA form, the CDR3 reads TGTGCCAGCAGTTTGGAAGGGGGCATTCAGCCCCAGCATTTT. Protein product: CASSLEGGIQPQHF.

This clone has more than one count but fewer than ten. The genes are TRBV3-1 (or the pseudogene TRBV3-2) and TRBJ2-7; possible D gene TRBD2, 6 bases. Trimming took off 3 bases at V and 2 bases at J, with 11 bases between the two ends. The CDR3 has 14 residues. Germline CDR1 and CDR2: LGHDT and YNNKEL (reference sequence). The CDR3 sequence is CASSQGGYPYEQYF. The CDR3 bases are TGTGCCAGCAGCCAGGGGGGATATCCCTACGAGCAGTACTTC.

The rearrangement uses TRBV10-3 and TRBJ1-4; possible D gene TRBD1, 5 bases. This CDR3 contains 13 residues. V was clipped by 2 bases and J by 8 bases, with 9 bases between them. Germline V CDR1 and CDR2: ENHRY, SYGVKD. The CDR3 DNA follows: TGTGCCATCAGTGAGCAGGGTTCCGAAAAACTGTTTTTT. Amino acid sequence: CAISEQGSEKLFF.

The rearrangement joins TRBV4-2 to TRBJ2-7; maybe TRBD1 (6 bases). Germline values: CDR1 LGHNA, CDR2 YNFKEQ. Trimming removed 1 base from V and 4 bases from J, with 17 bases in between. The CDR3 spans 16 residues. The DNA of the CDR3 is TGTGCCAGCAGCCAAGCTTTGACAGGTCAAAGTTACGAGCAGTACTTC. Amino acids: CASSQALTGQSYEQYF.

In its sample, this clone was seen a few times. The genes are TRBV6-6 and TRBJ2-3; no clear D gene. Germline assignment: CDR1 MNHNY and CDR2 SVGAGI (reference sequence). Trimming took off 6 bases at V and 0 bases at J, with 10 bases between the two ends. The length of the CDR3 is 14 residues. As DNA, the CDR3 is TGTGCCAGCAGGGTAGCTAGGAGCACAGATACGCAGTATTTT. Translation gives CASRVARSTDTQYF.

The V call is TRBV5-1, the J call TRBJ2-3; D may be TRBD2 (6 bases). CDR3 length: 14 amino acids. In germline, CDR1 is SGHRS, CDR2 YFSETQ. Between the trimmed V and J ends, which lost 1 base and 6 bases, there was a span of 12 bases. The CDR3 DNA reads as TGCGCCAGCAGCTTGATTAGCGGCGGGGATACGCAGTATTTT. Residues: CASSLISGGDTQYF. The full variable domain, with the rest looked up from reference TRBV5-1 and TRBJ2-3, is KAGVTQTPRYLIKTRGQQVTLSCSPISGHRSVSWYQQTPGQGLQFLFEYFSETQRNKGNFPGRFSGRQFSNSRSEMNVSTLELGDSALYLCASSLISGGDTQYFGPGTRLTVL.